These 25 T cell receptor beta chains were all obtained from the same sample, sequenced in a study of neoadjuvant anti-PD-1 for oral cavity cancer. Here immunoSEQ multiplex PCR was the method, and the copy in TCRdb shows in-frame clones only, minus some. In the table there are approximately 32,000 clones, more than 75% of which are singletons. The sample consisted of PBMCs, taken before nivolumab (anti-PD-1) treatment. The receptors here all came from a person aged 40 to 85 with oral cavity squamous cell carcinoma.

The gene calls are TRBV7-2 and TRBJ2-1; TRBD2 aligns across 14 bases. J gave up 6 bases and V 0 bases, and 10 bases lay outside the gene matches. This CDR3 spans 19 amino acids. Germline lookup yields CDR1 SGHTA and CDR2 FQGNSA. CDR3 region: CASSLARLAGGHRSNEQFF. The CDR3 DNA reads TGTGCCAGCAGCTTAGCGCGACTAGCGGGGGGGCATCGGAGCAATGAGCAGTTCTTC. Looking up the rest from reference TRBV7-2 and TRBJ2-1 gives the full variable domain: GAGVSQSPSNKVTEKGKDVELRCDPISGHTALYWYRQSLGQGLEFLIYFQGNSAPDKSGLPSDRFSAERTGGSVSTLTIQRTQQEDSAVYLCASSLARLAGGHRSNEQFFGPGTRLTVL.

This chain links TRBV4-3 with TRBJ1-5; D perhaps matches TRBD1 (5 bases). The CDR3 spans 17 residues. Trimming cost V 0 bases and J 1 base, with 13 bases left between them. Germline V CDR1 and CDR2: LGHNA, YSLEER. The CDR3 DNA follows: TGCGCCAGCAGCCAAGATGCGCAGGGTGGGAGCAATCAGCCCCAGCATTTT. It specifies CASSQDAQGGSNQPQHF.

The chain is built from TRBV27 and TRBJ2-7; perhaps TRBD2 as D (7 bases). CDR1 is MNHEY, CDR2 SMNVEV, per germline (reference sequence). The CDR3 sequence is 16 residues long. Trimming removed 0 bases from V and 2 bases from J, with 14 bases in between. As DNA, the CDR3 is TGTGCCAGCAGTTTATCGGCGCGGGGGCCCCCCTACGAGCAGTACTTC. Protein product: CASSLSARGPPYEQYF.

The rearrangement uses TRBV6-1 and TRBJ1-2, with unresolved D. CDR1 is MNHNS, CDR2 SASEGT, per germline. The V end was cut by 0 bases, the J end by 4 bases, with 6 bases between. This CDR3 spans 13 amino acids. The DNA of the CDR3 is TGTGCCAGCAGTGAAGCGCCTGTCTATGGCTACACCTTC. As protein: CASSEAPVYGYTF.

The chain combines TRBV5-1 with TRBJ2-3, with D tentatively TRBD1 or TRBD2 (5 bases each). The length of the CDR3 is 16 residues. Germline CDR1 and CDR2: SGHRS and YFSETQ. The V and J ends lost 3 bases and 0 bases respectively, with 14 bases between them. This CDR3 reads CASSSAGTPSTDTQYF. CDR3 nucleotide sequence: TGCGCCAGCAGCTCCGCCGGGACCCCTAGCACAGATACGCAGTATTTT.

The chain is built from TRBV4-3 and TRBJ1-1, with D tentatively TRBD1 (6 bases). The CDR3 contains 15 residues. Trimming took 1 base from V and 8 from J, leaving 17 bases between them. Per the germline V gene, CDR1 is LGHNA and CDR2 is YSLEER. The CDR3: CASSQALLGGPEAFF. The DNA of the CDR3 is TGCGCCAGCAGCCAAGCGTTATTAGGGGGGCCCGAAGCTTTCTTT.

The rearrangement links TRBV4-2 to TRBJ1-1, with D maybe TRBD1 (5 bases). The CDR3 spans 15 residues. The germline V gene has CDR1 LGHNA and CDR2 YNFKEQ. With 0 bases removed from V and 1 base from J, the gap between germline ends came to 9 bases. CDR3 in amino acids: CASSQDRQKNTEAFF. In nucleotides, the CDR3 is TGTGCCAGCAGCCAAGATCGACAGAAGAACACTGAAGCTTTCTTT.

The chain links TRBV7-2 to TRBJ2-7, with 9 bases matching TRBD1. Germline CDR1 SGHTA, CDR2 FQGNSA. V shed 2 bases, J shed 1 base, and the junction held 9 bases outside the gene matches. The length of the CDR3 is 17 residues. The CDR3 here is CASSLFVAGTGSYEQYF. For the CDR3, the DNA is TGTGCCAGCAGCTTATTTGTTGCCGGGACAGGGTCCTACGAGCAGTACTTC.

CDR3 DNA: TGTGCCAGCAGTTATGGAGTAGGGTCGACCTACGAGCAGTACTTC. It is translated as CASSYGVGSTYEQYF. The rearrangement uses TRBV6-5 and TRBJ2-7; D unresolved. Trimming stripped 3 bases from V and 2 bases from J, with 14 bases between. Germline V lookup: CDR1 MNHEY, CDR2 SVGAGI. The CDR3 has 15 amino acids.

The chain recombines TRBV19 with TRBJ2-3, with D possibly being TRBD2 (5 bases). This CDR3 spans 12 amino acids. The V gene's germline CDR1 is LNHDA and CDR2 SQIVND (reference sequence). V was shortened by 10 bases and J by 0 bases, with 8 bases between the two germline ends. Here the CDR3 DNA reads TGTGCCACACGGACTAGCACAGATACGCAGTATTTT. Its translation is CATRTSTDTQYF.

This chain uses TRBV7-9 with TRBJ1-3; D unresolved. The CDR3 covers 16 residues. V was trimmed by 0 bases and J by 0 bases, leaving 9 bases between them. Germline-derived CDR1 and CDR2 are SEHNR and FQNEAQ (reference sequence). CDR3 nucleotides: TGTGCCAGCAGCTTAGCGGGGAGTTACTCTGGAAACACCATATATTTT. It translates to CASSLAGSYSGNTIYF. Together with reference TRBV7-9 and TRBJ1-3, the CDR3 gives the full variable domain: DTGVSQNPRHKITKRGQNVTFRCDPISEHNRLYWYRQTLGQGPEFLTYFQNEAQLEKSRLLSDRFSAERPKGSFSTLEIQRTEQGDSAMYLCASSLAGSYSGNTIYFGEGSWLTVV.

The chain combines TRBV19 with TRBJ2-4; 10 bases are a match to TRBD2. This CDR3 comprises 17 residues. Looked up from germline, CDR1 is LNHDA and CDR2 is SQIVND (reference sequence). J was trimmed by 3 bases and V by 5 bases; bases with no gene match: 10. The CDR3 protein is CASSPFGLAAYKNIQYF. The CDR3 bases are TGTGCCAGTAGTCCCTTTGGACTAGCGGCGTACAAAAACATTCAGTACTTC.

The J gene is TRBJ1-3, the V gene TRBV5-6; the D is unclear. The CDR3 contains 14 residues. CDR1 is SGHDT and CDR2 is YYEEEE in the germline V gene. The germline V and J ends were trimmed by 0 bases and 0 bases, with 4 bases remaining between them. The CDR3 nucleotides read TGTGCCAGCAGCTTGGACCCCTCTGGAAACACCATATATTTT. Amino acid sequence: CASSLDPSGNTIYF.

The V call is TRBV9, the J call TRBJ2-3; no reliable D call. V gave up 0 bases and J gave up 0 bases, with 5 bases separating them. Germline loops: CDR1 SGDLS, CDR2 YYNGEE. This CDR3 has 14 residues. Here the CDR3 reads CASSVATSTDTQYF. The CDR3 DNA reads TGTGCCAGCAGCGTAGCGACTAGCACAGATACGCAGTATTTT.

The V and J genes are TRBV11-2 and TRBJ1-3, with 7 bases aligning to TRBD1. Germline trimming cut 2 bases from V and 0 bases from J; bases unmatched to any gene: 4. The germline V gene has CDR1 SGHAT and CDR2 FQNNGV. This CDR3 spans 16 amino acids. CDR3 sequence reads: CASSLRDRGSGNTIYF. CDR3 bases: TGTGCCAGCAGCTTACGGGACAGAGGCTCTGGAAACACCATATATTTT.

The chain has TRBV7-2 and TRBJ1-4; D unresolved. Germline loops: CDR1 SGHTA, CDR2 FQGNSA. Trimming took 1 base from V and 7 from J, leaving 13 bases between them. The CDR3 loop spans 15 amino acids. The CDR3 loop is CASSLGLGLSEKLFF. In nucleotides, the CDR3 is TGTGCCAGCAGCTTAGGACTTGGCCTCAGTGAAAAACTGTTTTTT.

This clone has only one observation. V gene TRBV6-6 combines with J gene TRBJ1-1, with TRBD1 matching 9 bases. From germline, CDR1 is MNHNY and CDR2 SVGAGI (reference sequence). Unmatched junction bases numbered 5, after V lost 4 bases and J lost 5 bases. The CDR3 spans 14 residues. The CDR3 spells CASSSGQGSTEAFF. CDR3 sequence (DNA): TGTGCCAGCAGTTCGGGACAGGGTTCTACTGAAGCTTTCTTT.

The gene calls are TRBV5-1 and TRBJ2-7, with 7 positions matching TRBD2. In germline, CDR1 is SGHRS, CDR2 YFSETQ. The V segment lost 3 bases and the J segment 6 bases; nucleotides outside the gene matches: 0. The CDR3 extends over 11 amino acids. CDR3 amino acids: CASSWGGEQYF. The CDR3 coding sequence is TGCGCCAGCAGCTGGGGGGGCGAGCAGTACTTC.

DNA for the CDR3: TGTGCCAGCAGTGACTGGGGGAGCTCCTACAATGAGCAGTTCTTC. Its protein product is CASSDWGSSYNEQFF. The genes are TRBV6-4 and TRBJ2-1; D tentatively reads TRBD1 or TRBD2 (5 bases each). This CDR3 comprises 15 residues. V lost 1 base, J lost 0 bases, and 7 bases lay in between. CDR1 is MRHNA and CDR2 is SNTAGT in the germline V gene.

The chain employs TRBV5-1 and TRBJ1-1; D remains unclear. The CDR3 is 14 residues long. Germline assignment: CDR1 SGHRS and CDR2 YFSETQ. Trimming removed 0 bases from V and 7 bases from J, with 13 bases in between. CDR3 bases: TGCGCCAGCAGCTTGGGGAATATTGGCAGTGAAGCTTTCTTT. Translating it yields CASSLGNIGSEAFF. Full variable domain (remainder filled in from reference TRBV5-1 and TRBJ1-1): KAGVTQTPRYLIKTRGQQVTLSCSPISGHRSVSWYQQTPGQGLQFLFEYFSETQRNKGNFPGRFSGRQFSNSRSEMNVSTLELGDSALYLCASSLGNIGSEAFFGQGTRLTVV.

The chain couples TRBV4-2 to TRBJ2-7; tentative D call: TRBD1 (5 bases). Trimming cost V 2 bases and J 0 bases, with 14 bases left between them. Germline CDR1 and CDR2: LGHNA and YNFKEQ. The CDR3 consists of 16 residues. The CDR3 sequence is CASSQKGAEISYEQYF. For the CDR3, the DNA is TGTGCCAGCAGCCAAAAAGGGGCGGAGATCTCCTACGAGCAGTACTTC.

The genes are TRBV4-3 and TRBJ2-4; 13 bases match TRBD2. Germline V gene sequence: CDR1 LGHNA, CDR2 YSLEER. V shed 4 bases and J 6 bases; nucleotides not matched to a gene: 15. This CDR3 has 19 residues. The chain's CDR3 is CASSPEPLLAGGPGNIQYF. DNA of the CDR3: TGCGCCAGCAGCCCAGAACCGTTACTAGCGGGGGGGCCTGGAAACATTCAGTACTTC.

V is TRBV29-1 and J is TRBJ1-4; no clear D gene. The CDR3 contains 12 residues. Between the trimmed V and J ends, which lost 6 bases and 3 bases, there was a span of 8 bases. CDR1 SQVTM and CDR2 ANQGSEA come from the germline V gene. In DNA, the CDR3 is TGCAGCGTACGGTGGGCTAATGAAAAACTGTTTTTT. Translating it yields CSVRWANEKLFF.

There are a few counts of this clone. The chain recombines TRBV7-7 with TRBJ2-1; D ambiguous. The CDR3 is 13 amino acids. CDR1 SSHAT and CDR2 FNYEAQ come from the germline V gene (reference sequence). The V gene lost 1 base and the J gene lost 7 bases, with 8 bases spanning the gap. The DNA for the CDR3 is TGTGCCAGCAGCTTAGGGCTAGGGAATGAGCAGTTCTTC. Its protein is CASSLGLGNEQFF.

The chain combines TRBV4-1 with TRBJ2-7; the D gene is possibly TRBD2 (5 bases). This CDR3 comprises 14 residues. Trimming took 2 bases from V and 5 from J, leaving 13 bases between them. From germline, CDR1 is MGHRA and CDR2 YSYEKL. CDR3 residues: CASSQRSGLDEQYF. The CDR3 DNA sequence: TGCGCCAGCAGCCAAAGATCGGGGTTGGACGAGCAGTACTTC.